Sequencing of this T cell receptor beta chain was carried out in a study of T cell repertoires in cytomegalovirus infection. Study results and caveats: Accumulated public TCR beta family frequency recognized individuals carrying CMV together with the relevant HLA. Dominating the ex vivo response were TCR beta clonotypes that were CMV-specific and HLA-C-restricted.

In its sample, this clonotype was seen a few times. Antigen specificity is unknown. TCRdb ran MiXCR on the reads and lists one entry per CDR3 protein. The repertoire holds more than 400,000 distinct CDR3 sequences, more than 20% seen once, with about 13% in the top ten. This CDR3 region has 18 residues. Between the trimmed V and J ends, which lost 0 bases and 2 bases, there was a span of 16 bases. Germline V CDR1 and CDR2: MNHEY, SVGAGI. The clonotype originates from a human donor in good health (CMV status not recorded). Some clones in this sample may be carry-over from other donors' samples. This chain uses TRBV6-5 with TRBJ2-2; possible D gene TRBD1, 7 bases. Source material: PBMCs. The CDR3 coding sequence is TGTGCCAGCAGTTACTCCGGGAGCAGGGGGTTAAACACCGGGGAGCTGTTTTTT. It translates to CASSYSGSRGLNTGELFF.